This T cell receptor (beta chain) is drawn from a study of blood T cell repertoires in COVID-19. Turning to the study itself: COVID-19 samples, acute and convalescent, were from the United States, Italy and Spain. The analysed material was cDNA or gDNA that came from T cells, B-cell-depleted T cells, or PBMCs.

In the study's own analysis: Cell counts per sample came from amplifying reference gene primers. The assay was immunoSEQ multiplex PCR, and TCRdb's table has in-frame clones only and misses some. V and J calls and clone size are as listed in that table; D and trimming were resolved from the DNA. The sample yields tens of thousands of clones, about nine tenths seen once. The CDR3 length is 15 residues. The germline V gene has CDR1 MDHEN and CDR2 SYDVKM. Trimming left V 3 bases short and J 1 base short, with 11 bases between. Input material: peripheral blood. This receptor was identified in a man aged 25-45 years with acute or convalescent COVID-19. This chain uses TRBV28 with TRBJ2-3, with D perhaps TRBD1 (5 bases). The CDR3, as DNA: TGTGCCAGCAGTTTGAGCAGGGCGGGCACAGATACGCAGTATTTT. Its translation: CASSLSRAGTDTQYF.